This T cell receptor (beta chain) emerged from a study of T cells in Graves' hyperthyroidism and ophthalmopathy. Germline lookup yields CDR1 LGHNT and CDR2 FRNRAP. The CDR3 is 13 residues long. V was pared by 2 bases and J by 9 bases, with 11 bases between. Researchers took RNA transcripts and amplified the TCR beta CDR3 regions from them. When the TCR CDR3 underwent first-round RT-PCR, the HTBI primer set was used. MiXCR was run by TCRdb on the multiplex PCR reads, yielding one entry per CDR3 protein. The repertoire holds 300,000 to 450,000 distinct CDR3 sequences, with roughly 12% as singletons. This clonotype was found many times.

This clonotype originated in a man aged 25-45 years with Graves' hyperthyroidism that later progressed to Graves' ophthalmopathy. The specimen sequenced was blood. The rearrangement links TRBV12-5 to TRBJ2-1; D may correspond to TRBD1 or TRBD2 (5 bases each). CDR3 loop: CASGLSTGAEQFF. The DNA for the CDR3 is TGTGCTAGTGGTTTGTCGACCGGGGCTGAGCAGTTCTTC.